Listed below are T cell receptor beta chains from one sample, sequenced in a study of cytomegalovirus exposure and HLA in healthy donors. The method was immunoSEQ multiplex PCR; TCRdb's version includes in-frame clones alone and lacks a portion of them. The table shows around 150,000 clones, with about 85% occurring only once. Sequences were obtained from PBMCs. These receptors originate from a male donor in good health and CMV-seropositive. Both conserved end residues are part of each CDR3. D genes are given only for firm matches. The size field is filled for only some rows; it gives once, few, many or a size class.

length	D	size	V	J	DNA	CDR3
16	TRBD2	.	TRBV5-1	TRBJ2-3	TGCGCCAGCAGCACCTCTAGCGGGAAGATAGCAGATACGCAGTATTTT	CASSTSSGKIADTQYF
14	.	.	TRBV4-1	TRBJ2-7	TGCGCCAGCAGCCACATGGACAGCTCCTACGAGCAGTACTTC	CASSHMDSSYEQYF
17	.	.	TRBV14	TRBJ1-1	TGTGCCAGCAGCCAAGAACGGGTGGGAGGCATGAACACTGAAGCTTTCTTT	CASSQERVGGMNTEAFF
15	.	.	TRBV27	TRBJ2-7	TGTGCCAGCAGTTTTCTTGTTAGCCCCTCCTACGAGCAGTACTTC	CASSFLVSPSYEQYF
17	.	.	TRBV5-5	TRBJ2-1	TGTGCCAGCAGCTTGGAAATCGGTAGCGTTATTTACAATGAGCAGTTCTTC	CASSLEIGSVIYNEQFF
13	.	.	TRBV27	TRBJ2-5	TGTGCCAGCGCTCCTTGGGCAGGGGTACAGCAGTACTTC	CASAPWAGVQQYF
16	.	.	TRBV13	TRBJ2-7	TGTGCCAGCAGCCTAGGGGGGACTACGGTATCCTACGAGCAGTACTTC	CASSLGGTTVSYEQYF
17	.	few	TRBV14	TRBJ2-3	TGTGCCAGCAGCCCCTACCTAGGGCGGGATGGGACAGATACGCAGTATTTT	CASSPYLGRDGTDTQYF
13	.	few	TRBV7-9	TRBJ1-1	TGTGCCAGCAGCCCCACAGGGAACACTGAAGCTTTCTTT	CASSPTGNTEAFF
14	TRBD2	few	TRBV11-3	TRBJ2-1	TGTGCCAGCAGCCAGACTAGCGGGATTAATGAGCAGTTCTTC	CASSQTSGINEQFF
17	TRBD1	.	TRBV10-3	TRBJ1-1	TGTGCCATCAGTGGGAGACAGGGGGCGGATTTGAACACTGAAGCTTTCTTT	CAISGRQGADLNTEAFF
12	.	.	TRBV7-9	TRBJ1-1	TGTGCCAGCTTAGATTTGAACACTGAAGCTTTCTTT	CASLDLNTEAFF
18	TRBD1	.	TRBV14	TRBJ2-4	TGTGCCAGCAGCCAAGAAACCGGGACAGGGGGTAGGCAAAACATTCAGTACTTC	CASSQETGTGGRQNIQYF
15	TRBD2	.	TRBV5-1	TRBJ2-1	TGCGCCAGCAGTTACCTAGCGGGAGTAGACAATGAGCAGTTCTTC	CASSYLAGVDNEQFF
15	TRBD1	.	TRBV27	TRBJ2-7	TGTGCCAGCAGTTTAGTGGACAGGGGTTCCTACGAGCAGTACTTC	CASSLVDRGSYEQYF
15	TRBD1	few	TRBV4-3	TRBJ2-1	TGCGCCAGCAGCCAAGAGGTGGGACAGGGGGCCGGGCAGTTCTTC	CASSQEVGQGAGQFF
13	TRBD1	.	TRBV11-1	TRBJ1-1	TGTGCCACCTCGGGACAGGGGGGGCCTGAAGCTTTCTTT	CATSGQGGPEAFF
16	TRBD1	.	TRBV28	TRBJ1-5	TGTGCCAGCAGCCCCGGCGGGACAGGGGGAGATGAGCCCCAGCATTTT	CASSPGGTGGDEPQHF
18	TRBD1	.	TRBV7-7	TRBJ2-1	TGTGCTAGCAGCTCCCAAAGGGGGAGGGGACAGGGGTTTCATGAGCAGTTCTTC	CASSSQRGRGQGFHEQFF
16	TRBD2	.	TRBV5-1	TRBJ2-1	TGCGCCAGCAGCTTCGGACTAGCGGGGACCGACAATGAGCAGTTCTTC	CASSFGLAGTDNEQFF
14	TRBD2	.	TRBV9	TRBJ2-3	TGTGCCAGCAGCGTAGTTGCGGGAGCCGATACGCAGTATTTT	CASSVVAGADTQYF
14	.	.	TRBV19	TRBJ1-1	TGTGCCAGTAGTAATAGGGACTGGAACACTGAAGCTTTCTTT	CASSNRDWNTEAFF
13	TRBD1	.	TRBV27	TRBJ2-7	TGTGCCAGCAGTCCCTACAGGGGCTACGAGCAGTACTTC	CASSPYRGYEQYF
16	TRBD2	.	TRBV5-4	TRBJ2-7	TGTGCCAGCAGCCGACTGCTAGCGGGGAGGGGCTACGAGCAGTACTTC	CASSRLLAGRGYEQYF
16	TRBD1	.	TRBV7-9	TRBJ2-5	TGTGCCAGCAGCTTGCCCACAGGGGGCGAGGGAGAGACCCAGTACTTC	CASSLPTGGEGETQYF
15	TRBD1	.	TRBV5-1	TRBJ1-2	TGCGCCAGCAGCTTGGTGGCAGGGGGCGACTATGGCTACACCTTC	CASSLVAGGDYGYTF
17	.	.	TRBV11-3	TRBJ2-1	TGTGCCAGCAGCTTAGATCGTAATAGGGGCAGGTGGGGTGAGCAGTTCTTC	CASSLDRNRGRWGEQFF
14	TRBD2	.	TRBV7-2	TRBJ2-5	TGTGCCAGCAGCCCCCGGGAGGGGCAGGAGACCCAGTACTTC	CASSPREGQETQYF
13	TRBD1	.	TRBV11-3	TRBJ2-7	TGTGCCAGCAGCCCGGACAGGGCCTACGAGCAGTACTTC	CASSPDRAYEQYF
19	TRBD2	.	TRBV27	TRBJ2-2	TGTGCCAGCACCCACCCGGGACTAGCGGGACGCGGGGGGACCGGGGAGCTGTTTTTT	CASTHPGLAGRGGTGELFF
15	TRBD2	.	TRBV2	TRBJ2-2	TGTGCCTGCTCTGGACTAGGAGAAAACACCGGGGAGCTGTTTTTT	CACSGLGENTGELFF
17	.	.	TRBV18	TRBJ2-7	TGTGCCAGCTCACTTACCGGGTTAGCCTCGAGCTCCTACGAGCAGTACTTC	CASSLTGLASSSYEQYF
16	.	few	TRBV19	TRBJ1-1	TGTGCCAGTAGTATCCCCAGGTGGTACGGGAACACTGAAGCTTTCTTT	CASSIPRWYGNTEAFF
15	TRBD2	.	TRBV6-5	TRBJ2-7	TGTGCCAGCAGTTACTCCGGCGGGAGGGCCCGGGAGCAGTACTTC	CASSYSGGRAREQYF
16	.	.	TRBV12-5	TRBJ2-5	TGTGCTAGTGGTTTGGTACTAGGAAAACTCCAAGAGACCCAGTACTTC	CASGLVLGKLQETQYF
20	TRBD1	.	TRBV9	TRBJ2-1	TGTGCCAGCAGCGTAGGGGGAACAGGGGCTATGAGGAGCTCCTACAATGAGCAGTTCTTC	CASSVGGTGAMRSSYNEQFF
13	.	.	TRBV19	TRBJ2-7	TGTGCCAGTAACCAGGCAGGGGCCTACGAGCAGTACTTC	CASNQAGAYEQYF
14	.	.	TRBV19	TRBJ1-5	TGTGCCAGTAGTAAGACAGCTAGCAATCAGCCCCAGCATTTT	CASSKTASNQPQHF